This T cell receptor (beta chain) was profiled in a study of CD8+ T cells in alopecia areata. The treatment was: oral pan-JAK inhibitor, 5-10 mg twice daily. V was pared by 3 bases and J by 3 bases, with 16 bases between. Germline CDR1 SGHRS, CDR2 YFSETQ. This CDR3 has 15 amino acids. Study findings and constraints: Persistence in scalp and blood during tofacitinib was observed for many expanded lesional clones.

Sequencing used cDNA as its template, made by extracting RNA and reverse transcribing it. Clones were read by immunoSEQ multiplex PCR, and TCRdb kept only the in-frame ones, dropping some. Among a few hundred thousand clones listed, approximately 38% were seen once. Turning to this clone: Its antigen is still unknown.

The chain combines TRBV5-1 with TRBJ2-7; maybe TRBD1 (6 bases). This TCR was recovered from a human donor with alopecia areata. Material: CD4+ T cells sorted from blood, obtained between weeks 30 and 35, from a patient treated with tofacitinib. CDR3 in amino acids: CASSSLERTDYEQYF. The DNA of the CDR3 is TGCGCCAGCAGCTCGCTGGAGCGGACAGACTACGAGCAGTACTTC.